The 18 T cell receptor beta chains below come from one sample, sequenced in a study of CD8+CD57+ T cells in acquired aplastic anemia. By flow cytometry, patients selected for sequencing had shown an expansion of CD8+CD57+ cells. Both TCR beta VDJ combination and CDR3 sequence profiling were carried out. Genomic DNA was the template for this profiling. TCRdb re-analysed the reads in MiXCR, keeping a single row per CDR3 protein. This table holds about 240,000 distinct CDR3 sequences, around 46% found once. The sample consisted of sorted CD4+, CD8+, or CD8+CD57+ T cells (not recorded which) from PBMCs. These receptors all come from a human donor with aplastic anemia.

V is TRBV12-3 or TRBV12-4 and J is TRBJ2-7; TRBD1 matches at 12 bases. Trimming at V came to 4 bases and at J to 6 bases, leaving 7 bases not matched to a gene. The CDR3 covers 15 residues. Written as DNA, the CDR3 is TGTGCCAGCAGTTCTGCGGGACAGGGGGCAATCGAGCAGTACTTC. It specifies CASSSAGQGAIEQYF.

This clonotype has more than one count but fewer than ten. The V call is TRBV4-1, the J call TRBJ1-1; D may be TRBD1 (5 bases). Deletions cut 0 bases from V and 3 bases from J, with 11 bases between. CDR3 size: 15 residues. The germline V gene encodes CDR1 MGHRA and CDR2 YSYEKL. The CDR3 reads CASSQDKGYYTEAFF. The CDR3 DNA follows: TGCGCCAGCAGCCAAGATAAGGGGTACTACACTGAAGCTTTCTTT.

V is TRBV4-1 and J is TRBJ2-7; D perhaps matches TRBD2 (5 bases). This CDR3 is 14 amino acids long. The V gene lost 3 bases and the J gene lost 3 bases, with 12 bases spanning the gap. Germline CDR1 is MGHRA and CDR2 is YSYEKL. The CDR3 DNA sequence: TGCGCCAGCAGCCACGGAGGTCGGGGCTACGAGCAGTACTTC. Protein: CASSHGGRGYEQYF.

The CDR3 sequence is CASSEQGPYEQYF. The CDR3 DNA follows: TGTGCCAGTAGTGAACAGGGCCCCTACGAGCAGTACTTC. The chain couples TRBV19 to TRBJ2-7, with TRBD1 as a possible D gene (6 bases). With 5 bases removed from V and 2 bases from J, the gap between germline ends came to 10 bases. The CDR3 is 13 residues long. The germline V gene has CDR1 LNHDA and CDR2 SQIVND (reference sequence).

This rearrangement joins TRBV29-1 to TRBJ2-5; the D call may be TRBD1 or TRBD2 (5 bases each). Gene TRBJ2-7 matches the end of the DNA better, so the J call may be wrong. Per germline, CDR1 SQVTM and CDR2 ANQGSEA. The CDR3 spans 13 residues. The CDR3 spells CSVQGPMGYEQYF. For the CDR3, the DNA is TGCAGCGTCCAGGGACCTATGGGCTACGAGCAGTACTTC.

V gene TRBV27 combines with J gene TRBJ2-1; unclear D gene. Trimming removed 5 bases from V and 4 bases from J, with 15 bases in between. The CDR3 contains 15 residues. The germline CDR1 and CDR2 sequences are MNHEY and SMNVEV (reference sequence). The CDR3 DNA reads TGTGCCAGCAGTCTCGCCAGGCAACTTTACAATGAGCAGTTCTTC. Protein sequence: CASSLARQLYNEQFF.

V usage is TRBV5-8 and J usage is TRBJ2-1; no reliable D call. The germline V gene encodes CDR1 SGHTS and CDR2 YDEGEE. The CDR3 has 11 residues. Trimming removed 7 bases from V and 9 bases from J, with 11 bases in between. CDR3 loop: CASVRVSEQFF. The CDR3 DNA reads TGTGCCAGCGTAAGGGTGAGTGAGCAGTTCTTC.

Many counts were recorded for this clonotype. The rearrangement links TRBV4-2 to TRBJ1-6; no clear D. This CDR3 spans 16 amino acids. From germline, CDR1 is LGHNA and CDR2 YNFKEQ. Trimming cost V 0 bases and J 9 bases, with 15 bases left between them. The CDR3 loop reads CASSQDFEKGGSPLHF. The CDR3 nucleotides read TGTGCCAGCAGCCAAGATTTCGAGAAGGGAGGTTCACCCCTCCACTTT.

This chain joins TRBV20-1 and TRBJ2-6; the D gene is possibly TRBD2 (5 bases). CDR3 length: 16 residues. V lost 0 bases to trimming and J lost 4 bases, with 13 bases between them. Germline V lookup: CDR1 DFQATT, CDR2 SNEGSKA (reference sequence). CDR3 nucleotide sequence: TGCAGTGCTAGAGATCGAAGCGGTACCGGGGCCAACGTCCTGACTTTC. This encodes CSARDRSGTGANVLTF.

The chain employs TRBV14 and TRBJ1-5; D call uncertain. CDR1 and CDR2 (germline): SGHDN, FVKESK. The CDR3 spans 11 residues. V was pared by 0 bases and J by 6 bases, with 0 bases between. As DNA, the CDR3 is TGTGCCAGCAGCCAAGATCAGCCCCAGCATTTT. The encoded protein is CASSQDQPQHF.

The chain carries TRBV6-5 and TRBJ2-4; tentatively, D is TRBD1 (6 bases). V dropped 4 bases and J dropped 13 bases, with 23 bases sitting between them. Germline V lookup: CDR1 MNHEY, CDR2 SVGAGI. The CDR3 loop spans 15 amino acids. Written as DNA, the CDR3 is TGTGCCAGCAGTTGGACAGACCACGAGGGTAATGAGCAGTACTTC. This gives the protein CASSWTDHEGNEQYF.

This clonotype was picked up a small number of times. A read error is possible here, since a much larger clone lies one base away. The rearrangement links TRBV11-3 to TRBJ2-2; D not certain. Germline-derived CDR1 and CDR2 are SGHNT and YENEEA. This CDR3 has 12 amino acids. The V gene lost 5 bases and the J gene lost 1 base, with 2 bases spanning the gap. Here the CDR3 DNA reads TGTGCCAGCAGCAGGAACACCGGGGAGCTGTTTTTT. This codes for CASSRNTGELFF.

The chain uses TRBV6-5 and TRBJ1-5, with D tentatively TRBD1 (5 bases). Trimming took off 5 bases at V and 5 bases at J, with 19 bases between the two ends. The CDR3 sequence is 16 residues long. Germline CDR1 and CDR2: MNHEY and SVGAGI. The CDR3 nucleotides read TGTGCCAGCAGTGAAGTTCCGGGACTGGGAGATCAGCCCCAGCATTTT. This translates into CASSEVPGLGDQPQHF.

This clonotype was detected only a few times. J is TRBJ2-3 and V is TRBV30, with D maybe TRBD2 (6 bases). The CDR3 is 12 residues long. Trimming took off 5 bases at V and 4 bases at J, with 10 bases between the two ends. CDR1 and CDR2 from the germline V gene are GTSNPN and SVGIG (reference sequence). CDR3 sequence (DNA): TGTGCCTGGTGGGGGAGGTCAGATACGCAGTATTTT. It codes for CAWWGRSDTQYF.

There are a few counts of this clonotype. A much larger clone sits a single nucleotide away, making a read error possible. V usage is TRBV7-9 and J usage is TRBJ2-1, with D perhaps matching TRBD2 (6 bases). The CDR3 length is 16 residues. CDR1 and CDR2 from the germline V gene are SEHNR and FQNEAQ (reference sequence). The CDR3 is CASSNRREQIYSEQFF. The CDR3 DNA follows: TGTGCCAGCAGCAACCGCCGGGAGCAGATCTACAGTGAGCAGTTCTTC.

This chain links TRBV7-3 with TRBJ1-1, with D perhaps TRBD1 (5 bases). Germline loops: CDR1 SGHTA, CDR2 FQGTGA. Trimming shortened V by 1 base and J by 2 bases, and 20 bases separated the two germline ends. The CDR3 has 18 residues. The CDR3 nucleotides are TGTGCCAGCAGCTTAATTTTTCAGGGCCCCAAAATAAACACTGAAGCTTTCTTT. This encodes CASSLIFQGPKINTEAFF.

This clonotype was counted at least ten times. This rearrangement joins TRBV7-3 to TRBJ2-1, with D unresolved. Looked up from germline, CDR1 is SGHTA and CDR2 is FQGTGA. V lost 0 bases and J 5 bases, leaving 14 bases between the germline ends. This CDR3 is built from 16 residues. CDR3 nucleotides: TGTGCCAGCAGCTTAACGTGGAAATCCGGGCACAATGAGCAGTTCTTC. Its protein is CASSLTWKSGHNEQFF.

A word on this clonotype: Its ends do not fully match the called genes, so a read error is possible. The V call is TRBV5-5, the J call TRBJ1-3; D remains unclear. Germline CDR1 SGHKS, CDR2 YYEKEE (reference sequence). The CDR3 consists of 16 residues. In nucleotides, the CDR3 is TGCGCCAGCAGCCAAGAGCGGGTGAACTCTGGAAACACCATACATTTT. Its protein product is CASSQERVNSGNTIHF. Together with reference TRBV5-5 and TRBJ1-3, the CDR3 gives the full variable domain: DAGVTQSPTHLIKTRGQQVTLRCSPISGHKSVSWYQQVLGQGPQFIFQYYEKEERGRGNFPDRFSARQFPNYSSELNVNALLLGDSALYLCASSQERVNSGNTIHFGEGSWLTVV.